This TCR beta chain is from a study of blood T cell repertoires in COVID-19 (dated by TCRdb to about 2020). For the study in its entirety: Samples covering the acute and convalescent phases of COVID-19 were provided by collaborators in the United States, Italy and Spain. The material from the prospective study consisted of cDNA or gDNA derived from T cells, B-cell-depleted T cells, or PBMCs. Where available, HLA class I and class II types were obtained from metadata supplied by the sample provider rather than from assay-based typing. Samples were obtained from the ongoing ImmuneRACE study (first 160 participants) and from over a thousand subjects provided by 6 global collaborators. The sample metadata nearly always contained a de-identified subject ID, COVID-19 status, age in years and sex. Subjects who had been exposed to COVID-19, were actively infected with it, or had recovered from it provided the deeply sampled blood TCRbeta repertoires that made up the dataset. The repertoires were released in a freely available public database intended as a resource for research on the immune response to SARS-CoV-2. The full study reports these points: Clinical and demographic metadata were provided uncurated, with the amount varying by source and participant.

Worth noting for this clone: Its antigen remains undetermined. Qualities for individual bases were not recorded, and no much larger clone is one base off.

Sequences LNHDA (CDR1) and SQIVND (CDR2) are obtained from the germline V gene (reference sequence). Taken from cysteine to phenylalanine, the CDR3 has 13 residues. Only CDR3 DNA is held: 39 bases, read in frame from base 1. The trim is 5 bases for V and 0 bases for J, with a gap of 7 bases between the germline ends. The immunoSEQ Assay, a bias-controlled multiplex PCR, was used to amplify TCRbeta CDR3 regions from genomic DNA. On the study's bioinformatics: The number of nucleated cells in each sample was estimated by amplification of reference gene primers within the assay. To quantify the absolute abundance of each unique TCRbeta CDR3 rearrangement, sequence reads were collapsed and filtered. For each sample, productive Simpson clonality was calculated by taking the square root of Simpson's diversity index across productive rearrangements. TCRdb mirrors the immuneACCESS table, restricted to in-frame sequences. Some clones are absent from its copies; in checked studies, under half trace to an unresolved V gene, and the reason for the others is unknown. That table supplies the V and J calls and clone size; D and trimming were determined from the DNA. The sample table records 70,000 or so clones; around 82% of these occur just once. The ten largest clones add up to around 16% of the sample.

Each collaborating institution followed its own protocols to collect whole blood in K2EDTA tubes. For TCRbeta analysis, collaborators shipped samples in one of three forms: frozen whole blood, isolated PBMCs, or DNA extracted from either of those sample types. Sequencing used peripheral blood. The sequence is built from TRBV19 and TRBJ2-5; the D gene assignment is ambiguous. The receptor was isolated from a human donor in a cohort sampled during active COVID-19. In nucleotides, the sequence is TGTGCCAGTAGTGAGGAGTACCAAGAGACCCAGTACTTC. Translated, this gives CASSEEYQETQYF. The full variable domain, with segments outside the CDR3 supplied by the reference TRBV19 and TRBJ2-5 proteins, appears as DGGITQSPKYLFRKEGQNVTLSCEQNLNHDAMYWYRQDPGQGLRLIYYSQIVNDFQKGDIAEGYSVSREKKESFPLTVTSAQKNPTAFYLCASSEEYQETQYFGPGTRLLVL.